This entry lists 8 T cell receptor beta chains sequenced from one sample in a study of cytomegalovirus exposure and HLA in healthy donors. The PCR contained 60 Vbeta and 13 Jbeta primers. Method: immunoSEQ multiplex PCR; TCRdb's copy keeps in-frame clones and lacks some. This repertoire shows roughly 200,000 clones, 80% to 90% found once; its top ten account for roughly 1%. The specimen was PBMCs. All receptors come from a woman aged 18-29 years in good health and CMV-seronegative.

The chain uses TRBV25-1 and TRBJ1-3; D gene unclear. The CDR3 contains 16 residues. The germline gives CDR1 MGHDK, CDR2 SYGVNS. Trimming left V 2 bases short and J 0 bases short, with 11 bases between. The CDR3 nucleotides are TGTGCCAGCAGTGAAACCGGCCGGGGCTCTGGAAACACCATATATTTT. Translating it yields CASSETGRGSGNTIYF.

The rearrangement links TRBV4-1 to TRBJ2-1; 11 nucleotides agree with TRBD2. Germline V lookup: CDR1 MGHRA, CDR2 YSYEKL. This CDR3 is built from 15 residues. Trimming removed 7 bases from V and 8 bases from J; junction bases left unmatched: 10. The CDR3 nucleotides are TGCGCCAGCACCCATAGCGGGGGGGGAATCGATGAGCAGTTCTTC. Its protein product is CASTHSGGGIDEQFF.

V is TRBV9 and J is TRBJ1-4; 9 positions match TRBD1. From germline, CDR1 is SGDLS and CDR2 YYNGEE. Trimming took 3 bases from V and 6 from J; bases not matched to a gene: 6. The CDR3 runs to 15 residues. The DNA for the CDR3 is TGTGCCAGCAGCGCCGCGGGACAGGGTCATGAAAAACTGTTTTTT. Translation: CASSAAGQGHEKLFF.

The rearrangement links TRBV4-1 to TRBJ2-4, with 10 bases lining up with TRBD1. This CDR3 is 18 amino acids long. The V and J ends lost 1 base and 7 bases, in that order; junction bases with no gene match: 13. Germline values: CDR1 MGHRA, CDR2 YSYEKL. For the CDR3, the DNA is TGCGCCAGCAGCCAAGTACCCCGGAGACAGGGGGCGGGGAACATTCAGTACTTC. It codes for CASSQVPRRQGAGNIQYF.

The rearrangement uses TRBV7-9 and TRBJ1-1; D is unresolved. Deletions cut 3 bases from V and 7 bases from J, with 6 bases between. The V gene's germline CDR1 is SEHNR and CDR2 FQNEAQ (reference sequence). The CDR3 length is 11 residues. CDR3 sequence reads: CASSFQVEAFF. CDR3 bases: TGTGCCAGCAGCTTCCAGGTTGAAGCTTTCTTT.

The chain employs TRBV7-8 and TRBJ2-5; 13 nucleotides line up with TRBD2. The CDR3 runs to 16 residues. V shed 2 bases, J shed 4 bases, and the junction held 4 bases outside the gene matches. In germline, CDR1 is SGHVS, CDR2 FQNEAQ. The CDR3 is CASSLILAGGRETQYF. Written as DNA, the CDR3 is TGTGCCAGCAGCTTAATACTAGCGGGGGGGCGAGAGACCCAGTACTTC.

V usage is TRBV19 and J usage is TRBJ1-1, with D possibly matching TRBD1 (5 bases). V gave up 7 bases and J gave up 3 bases, with 21 bases separating them. The CDR3 has 16 amino acids. Germline CDR1 LNHDA, CDR2 SQIVND (reference sequence). The CDR3 DNA is TGTGCCAGTAAGTCATGGGGCCGACTCCGGGACACTGAAGCTTTCTTT. It encodes CASKSWGRLRDTEAFF.

The V and J genes are TRBV10-3 and TRBJ2-5; a weak D match, TRBD1 (6 bases). This CDR3 is built from 15 residues. From germline, CDR1 is ENHRY and CDR2 SYGVKD. Trimming cost V 3 bases and J 9 bases, with 20 bases left between them. For the CDR3, the DNA is TGTGCCATCAGTGAAGCCGGCGGACAGAGGTTCGCCCAGTACTTC. The encoded protein is CAISEAGGQRFAQYF.